The rows below give T cell receptor beta chains drawn from one sample of a study of shared T cell receptors in the human thymus. The method was immunoSEQ multiplex PCR; TCRdb's version includes in-frame clones alone and lacks a portion of them. The table has more than 550,000 clones, 80% to 90% seen once. The same data also contributed to another study, on human thymus T cells.

The sequenced sample consisted of thymocytes. Receptors were obtained from a boy younger than two with a congenital heart defect. CDR3s include the opening cysteine and the closing phenylalanine or tryptophan. The order of the fields is V gene, D gene, J gene, clone size, CDR3 protein, CDR3 DNA. D genes are given only for firm matches. Part of the rows lack a size; the others show once, few, many or a class for expanded clones.

v_call: TRBV4-2
d_call: .
j_call: TRBJ1-2
clone_size: once
cdr3_aa: CASSQQWGGGWTYGYTF
cdr3_nt: TGTGCCAGCAGCCAACAATGGGGGGGAGGGTGGACCTATGGCTACACCTTC

v_call: TRBV27
d_call: .
j_call: TRBJ2-7
clone_size: once
cdr3_aa: CASSLSGMWEQYF
cdr3_nt: TGTGCCAGCAGTTTGTCAGGGATGTGGGAGCAGTACTTC

v_call: TRBV27
d_call: TRBD1
j_call: TRBJ2-7
clone_size: .
cdr3_aa: CASSLVNRGLGEQYF
cdr3_nt: TGTGCCAGCAGTTTAGTTAACAGGGGCCTAGGAGAGCAGTACTTC

v_call: TRBV28
d_call: TRBD1
j_call: TRBJ2-7
clone_size: .
cdr3_aa: CASSPETGGSYEQYF
cdr3_nt: TGTGCCAGCAGTCCGGAGACAGGGGGCTCCTACGAGCAGTACTTC

v_call: TRBV4-3
d_call: TRBD1
j_call: TRBJ2-5
clone_size: .
cdr3_aa: CASSQGTGGYQETQYF
cdr3_nt: TGCGCCAGCAGCCAAGGGACAGGGGGCTATCAAGAGACCCAGTACTTC

v_call: TRBV4-1
d_call: TRBD1
j_call: TRBJ1-3
clone_size: .
cdr3_aa: CASSPGQGASGNTIYF
cdr3_nt: TGCGCCAGCAGCCCAGGACAGGGTGCCTCTGGAAACACCATATATTTT

v_call: TRBV4-1
d_call: .
j_call: TRBJ2-7
clone_size: .
cdr3_aa: CASSRGNHGHSYEQYF
cdr3_nt: TGCGCCAGCAGCCGAGGAAACCACGGACACAGCTACGAGCAGTACTTC

v_call: TRBV10-3
d_call: .
j_call: TRBJ2-1
clone_size: .
cdr3_aa: CAINSGREYNEQFF
cdr3_nt: TGTGCCATCAATTCCGGACGGGAATACAATGAGCAGTTCTTC

v_call: TRBV7-2
d_call: TRBD1
j_call: TRBJ1-5
clone_size: .
cdr3_aa: CASSLETGGSQPQHF
cdr3_nt: TGTGCCAGCAGCTTAGAGACAGGGGGCAGTCAGCCCCAGCATTTT

v_call: TRBV6-5
d_call: .
j_call: TRBJ1-5
clone_size: .
cdr3_aa: CASSYSSWYQPQHF
cdr3_nt: TGTGCCAGCAGTTACTCGAGCTGGTATCAGCCCCAGCATTTT

v_call: TRBV4-3
d_call: TRBD1
j_call: TRBJ2-7
clone_size: few
cdr3_aa: CASSPHRDRGDEQYF
cdr3_nt: TGCGCCAGCAGCCCCCACAGGGACAGGGGGGACGAGCAGTACTTC

v_call: TRBV2
d_call: TRBD1
j_call: TRBJ1-2
clone_size: few
cdr3_aa: CASRDRESYGYTF
cdr3_nt: TGTGCCAGCCGGGACAGGGAATCATATGGCTACACCTTC

v_call: TRBV4-2
d_call: TRBD1
j_call: TRBJ1-2
clone_size: .
cdr3_aa: CASSQQAGGGYGYTF
cdr3_nt: TGTGCCAGCAGCCAGCAGGCAGGGGGCGGCTATGGCTACACCTTC

v_call: TRBV4-3
d_call: TRBD2
j_call: TRBJ2-7
clone_size: .
cdr3_aa: CASSPAGTSGRSHEQYF
cdr3_nt: TGCGCCAGCAGCCCGGCTGGGACTAGCGGGAGATCACACGAGCAGTACTTC

v_call: TRBV19
d_call: TRBD2
j_call: TRBJ2-1
clone_size: once
cdr3_aa: CASKGTSGHNEQFF
cdr3_nt: TGTGCCAGTAAAGGGACTAGCGGGCACAATGAGCAGTTCTTC

v_call: TRBV18
d_call: TRBD2
j_call: TRBJ2-7
clone_size: .
cdr3_aa: CASSPPERGGPHYEQYF
cdr3_nt: TGTGCCAGCTCACCACCGGAGCGCGGGGGGCCCCATTACGAGCAGTACTTC

v_call: TRBV4-1
d_call: .
j_call: TRBJ2-7
clone_size: .
cdr3_aa: CASSQVPGYEQYF
cdr3_nt: TGCGCCAGCAGCCAAGTCCCGGGCTACGAGCAGTACTTC

v_call: TRBV4-1
d_call: .
j_call: TRBJ1-5
clone_size: .
cdr3_aa: CASSQDRDSNQPQHF
cdr3_nt: TGCGCCAGCAGCCAAGACAGGGATAGCAATCAGCCCCAGCATTTT

v_call: TRBV6-1
d_call: .
j_call: TRBJ1-1
clone_size: .
cdr3_aa: CASRSGWNTEAFF
cdr3_nt: TGTGCCAGCAGATCGGGGTGGAACACTGAAGCTTTCTTT

v_call: TRBV27
d_call: .
j_call: TRBJ1-5
clone_size: once
cdr3_aa: CASSGREVTQHF
cdr3_nt: TGTGCCAGCAGTGGGAGGGAGGTGACCCAGCATTTT

v_call: TRBV27
d_call: .
j_call: TRBJ2-1
clone_size: .
cdr3_aa: CASSPQGGHSYNEQFF
cdr3_nt: TGTGCCAGCAGTCCACAGGGAGGGCACTCCTACAATGAGCAGTTCTTC

v_call: TRBV29-1
d_call: TRBD2
j_call: TRBJ2-1
clone_size: .
cdr3_aa: CSVVSGLSSYNEQFF
cdr3_nt: TGCAGCGTCGTTAGCGGGTTGAGCTCCTACAATGAGCAGTTCTTC

v_call: TRBV4-1
d_call: TRBD1
j_call: TRBJ2-2
clone_size: .
cdr3_aa: CASSSRGGSTGELFF
cdr3_nt: TGCGCCAGCAGCTCGCGAGGGGGCAGCACCGGGGAGCTGTTTTTT

v_call: TRBV7-9
d_call: TRBD1
j_call: TRBJ1-1
clone_size: .
cdr3_aa: CASSLGTGEDEAFF
cdr3_nt: TGTGCCAGCAGCTTAGGCACAGGGGAAGATGAAGCTTTCTTT

v_call: TRBV29-1
d_call: TRBD1
j_call: TRBJ2-3
clone_size: .
cdr3_aa: CSSNQDRGTDTQYF
cdr3_nt: TGCAGCTCGAACCAGGACAGGGGTACGGATACGCAGTATTTT

v_call: TRBV27
d_call: .
j_call: TRBJ1-6
clone_size: once
cdr3_aa: CASSFVPGYSPLHF
cdr3_nt: TGTGCCAGCAGTTTTGTGCCAGGTTATTCACCCCTCCACTTT

v_call: TRBV11-3
d_call: .
j_call: TRBJ2-3
clone_size: .
cdr3_aa: CASSPGGGRIITDTQYF
cdr3_nt: TGTGCCAGCAGCCCCGGCGGGGGCAGGATCATCACAGATACGCAGTATTTT

v_call: TRBV6-5
d_call: .
j_call: TRBJ2-3
clone_size: .
cdr3_aa: CASSYQAGGTDTQYF
cdr3_nt: TGTGCCAGCAGTTACCAGGCAGGTGGCACAGATACGCAGTATTTT